One and the same sample provided the 23 T cell receptor beta chains below, sequenced in a study of response to subunit inactivated influenza vaccine. Via MiXCR, TCRdb re-called the RT-PCR reads, giving one row per CDR3 protein. Of some 500,000 distinct CDR3 sequences listed, over 10% are singletons. The sequencing used PBMCs from blood, collected roughly 45 days after vaccination. Receptor source: a man aged 50 to 60 who received an inactivated influenza vaccine.

This clonotype was detected many times. Here the CDR3 reads CSVEGTSGRAYEQYF. The CDR3 coding sequence is TGCAGCGTTGAAGGGACTAGCGGCCGCGCCTACGAGCAGTACTTC. The chain uses TRBV29-1 and TRBJ2-7, with 10 bases identical to TRBD2. The CDR3 extends over 15 amino acids. Germline V gives CDR1 SQVTM, CDR2 ANQGSEA. V gave up 1 base and J gave up 2 bases; unmatched junction bases: 5.

This clonotype was seen repeatedly, ten times or more. The V and J genes are TRBV7-2 and TRBJ2-3, with D uncertain. The CDR3 loop spans 14 amino acids. V dropped 2 bases and J dropped 0 bases, with 6 bases sitting between them. The germline V gene has CDR1 SGHTA and CDR2 FQGNSA. Here the CDR3 reads CASSLQASTDTQYF. CDR3 bases: TGTGCCAGCAGCTTACAGGCTAGCACAGATACGCAGTATTTT.

The table lists this clonotype with a few counts. The rearrangement joins TRBV5-1 to TRBJ2-7; 7 bases fit TRBD1. J lost 6 bases, V lost 5 bases, and 8 bases had no gene match. From germline, CDR1 is SGHRS and CDR2 YFSETQ. CDR3 length: 13 residues. CDR3 bases: TGCGCCAGCAGTCGGGACAGTACCTCCGAGCAGTACTTC. Translation: CASSRDSTSEQYF.

In this sample, this clonotype turned up many times. The CDR3 reads CASTPTGSSYGYTF. The CDR3 nucleotides are TGTGCCAGCACCCCAACGGGCAGCAGCTATGGCTACACCTTC. J is TRBJ1-2 and V is TRBV12-3 or TRBV12-4; D not certain. This CDR3 spans 14 amino acids. V lost 7 bases and J 4 bases, leaving 16 bases between the germline ends.

This clonotype was counted only a few times. In DNA, the CDR3 is TGTGCCAGCAGTTACTCTGGGGGCCGCACCGGGGAGCTGTTTTTT. As protein: CASSYSGGRTGELFF. The genes are TRBV6-5 and TRBJ2-2, with D perhaps TRBD1 (6 bases). The CDR3 totals 15 residues. Germline V gene lookup returns CDR1 MNHEY and CDR2 SVGAGI. V was clipped by 0 bases and J by 4 bases, with 9 bases between them.

The chain uses TRBV7-9 and TRBJ2-1; D gene ambiguous. The CDR3 loop spans 13 amino acids. Germline CDR1 SEHNR, CDR2 FQNEAQ (reference sequence). Trimming took 4 bases from V and 7 from J, leaving 11 bases between them. CDR3 coding DNA: TGTGCCAGCAGCTCAAAGCGACCAAATGAGCAGTTCTTC. It specifies CASSSKRPNEQFF. The whole variable domain, filled in from reference TRBV7-9 and TRBJ2-1, reads DTGVSQNPRHKITKRGQNVTFRCDPISEHNRLYWYRQTLGQGPEFLTYFQNEAQLEKSRLLSDRFSAERPKGSFSTLEIQRTEQGDSAMYLCASSSKRPNEQFFGPGTRLTVL.

This clonotype occurred a few times. The chain joins TRBV4-3 to TRBJ2-7, with a possible D match to TRBD2 (5 bases). Per germline, CDR1 LGHNA and CDR2 YSLEER. This CDR3 spans 14 amino acids. With 0 bases removed from V and 0 bases from J, the gap between germline ends came to 6 bases. CDR3 region: CASSQEDYSYEQYF. The CDR3 bases are TGCGCCAGCAGCCAAGAAGACTACTCCTACGAGCAGTACTTC.

This clonotype showed up just a few times. This chain links TRBV12-3 or TRBV12-4 with TRBJ2-6; perhaps TRBD1 as D (5 bases). The CDR3 spans 17 residues. The ends were cut back, 3 bases at V and 0 bases at J, with 12 bases in the middle. The CDR3 nucleotides read TGTGCCAGCAGTTTTCAGGGTCTCAGCTCTGGGGCCAACGTCCTGACTTTC. It yields the protein CASSFQGLSSGANVLTF.

This clonotype was found a few times. The chain joins TRBV4-2 to TRBJ2-3; D uncertain. The germline V gene has CDR1 LGHNA and CDR2 YNFKEQ. CDR3 length equals 14 residues. The V gene lost 0 bases and the J gene lost 8 bases, with 12 bases spanning the gap. As DNA, the CDR3 is TGTGCCAGCAGCCAAGATACGTTTTCCGGTACGCAGTATTTT. It encodes CASSQDTFSGTQYF.

This CDR3 reads CASSQAIAGGYEQYF. In nucleotides, the CDR3 is TGCGCCAGCAGCCAAGCAATAGCGGGGGGATACGAGCAGTACTTC. The rearrangement joins TRBV4-3 to TRBJ2-7; TRBD2 aligns across 10 bases. V lost 1 base and J lost 4; bases outside the gene matches: 4. CDR1 is LGHNA, CDR2 YSLEER, per germline. The CDR3 sequence is 15 residues long.

In its sample, this clonotype was seen a few times. The rearrangement joins TRBV12-3 or TRBV12-4 to TRBJ1-5; TRBD1 might be the D (6 bases). Trimming left V 2 bases short and J 5 bases short, with 10 bases between. CDR3 length equals 14 residues. DNA for the CDR3: TGTGCCAGCAGTTTAATGGACAGAGATCAGCCCCAGCATTTT. It specifies CASSLMDRDQPQHF.

This clonotype was seen more than once but under ten times. The rearrangement joins TRBV29-1 to TRBJ2-1; possible D gene TRBD1, 5 bases. The germline CDR1 and CDR2 sequences are SQVTM and ANQGSEA. Trimming pared 4 bases from V and 6 bases from J, leaving 13 bases between. This CDR3 has 13 residues. The CDR3 loop is CSVAQGRGNEQFF. The CDR3 DNA reads as TGCAGCGTTGCCCAGGGAAGGGGCAATGAGCAGTTCTTC.

This chain links TRBV5-1 with TRBJ2-3; D is unresolved. The V gene's germline CDR1 is SGHRS and CDR2 YFSETQ. V gave up 4 bases and J gave up 1 base, with 13 bases separating them. The length of the CDR3 is 15 residues. CDR3 sequence reads: CASSLDTPGTDTQYF. As DNA, the CDR3 is TGCGCCAGCAGCCTAGACACTCCAGGCACAGATACGCAGTATTTT.

The chain has TRBV12-3 or TRBV12-4 and TRBJ2-3; D ambiguous. The CDR3 is 12 residues long. V dropped 8 bases and J dropped 2 bases, with 8 bases sitting between them. CDR3 residues: CASGIHTDTQYF. In DNA, the CDR3 is TGTGCCAGCGGGATCCACACAGATACGCAGTATTTT.

As concerns this clonotype: This may come from a read error, since a much larger clone is one base off. This chain joins TRBV12-3 or TRBV12-4 and TRBJ2-5; tentatively, D is TRBD2 (5 bases). This CDR3 is 13 amino acids long. The CDR3 spells CASSAGLQETQHF. CDR3 nucleotides: TGTGCCAGCAGTGCCGGACTCCAAGAGACCCAGCACTTC.

This rearrangement joins TRBV11-1 to TRBJ1-1; 9 positions match TRBD1. The CDR3 sequence is 13 residues long. CDR1 is SGHAT and CDR2 is FQDESV in the germline V gene (reference sequence). V lost 1 base to trimming and J lost 8 bases; unmatched junction nucleotides: 2. CDR3 in DNA: TGTGCCAGCAGCTTAGACAGGGGGCGCGAAGCTTTCTTT. Translation gives CASSLDRGREAFF.

This chain links TRBV6-2 or TRBV6-3 with TRBJ1-2; a possible D gene is TRBD1 (6 bases). The germline gives CDR1 MNHEY, CDR2 SVGEGT. The V end lost 4 bases, the J end lost 4 bases, and 19 bases lay between the germline ends. The CDR3 totals 16 residues. CDR3 sequence (DNA): TGTGCCAGCAGTTGGTGGACAGCCACCAGGAGCTATGGCTACACCTTC. Amino acids: CASSWWTATRSYGYTF.

The rearrangement joins TRBV7-9 to TRBJ2-1, with D perhaps assigned TRBD1 or TRBD2 (7 bases each). The CDR3 runs 16 residues. V dropped 3 bases and J dropped 4 bases, with 16 bases sitting between them. Germline loops: CDR1 SEHNR, CDR2 FQNEAQ (reference sequence). The CDR3 region has the DNA TGTGCCAGCAGCTTGGCCGACAGGGAGGGATACAATGAGCAGTTCTTC. Translation: CASSLADREGYNEQFF.

This chain joins TRBV6-2 or TRBV6-3 and TRBJ2-3; D is undetermined. V lost 6 bases and J lost 8, with 9 bases in between. CDR1 and CDR2 from the germline V gene are MNHEY and SVGEGT. The CDR3 contains 11 residues. CDR3 loop: CASSSKATQYF. CDR3 coding DNA: TGTGCCAGCAGCTCTAAAGCTACGCAGTATTTT.

The sample holds many counts of this clonotype. This chain links TRBV20-1 with TRBJ2-1; 8 bases agree with TRBD2. Germline V gene lookup returns CDR1 DFQATT and CDR2 SNEGSKA (reference sequence). With 6 bases clipped from V and 2 bases from J, the junction kept 15 bases outside the gene matches. The CDR3 extends over 17 amino acids. CDR3 nucleotide sequence: TGCAGTGCGTCAGGGTTAGCGGGAAGCCCCGCCTACAATGAGCAGTTCTTC. This translates into CSASGLAGSPAYNEQFF.

This clonotype came up many times. This chain connects TRBV5-1 to TRBJ2-3; 7 bases fit TRBD1. Looked up from germline, CDR1 is SGHRS and CDR2 is YFSETQ. This CDR3 region has 15 residues. The J segment lost 2 bases and the V segment lost 3 bases, leaving 6 bases of the junction unmatched. CDR3 in amino acids: CASSWAGTVTDTQYF. CDR3 nucleotides: TGCGCCAGCAGCTGGGCCGGGACAGTCACAGATACGCAGTATTTT. Filled out from reference TRBV5-1 and TRBJ2-3, the complete variable domain reads KAGVTQTPRYLIKTRGQQVTLSCSPISGHRSVSWYQQTPGQGLQFLFEYFSETQRNKGNFPGRFSGRQFSNSRSEMNVSTLELGDSALYLCASSWAGTVTDTQYFGPGTRLTVL.

This clonotype was observed a few times. J is TRBJ1-4 and V is TRBV20-1; D is ambiguous. V shed 0 bases and J shed 3 bases, with 5 bases lying between them. Germline loops: CDR1 DFQATT, CDR2 SNEGSKA (reference sequence). This CDR3 has 13 amino acids. CDR3 region: CSAREPSNEKLFF. CDR3 DNA: TGCAGTGCTAGAGAGCCCTCTAATGAAAAACTGTTTTTT.

V is TRBV5-1 and J is TRBJ2-7; 10 bases line up with TRBD1. Looked up from germline, CDR1 is SGHRS and CDR2 is YFSETQ. The V gene end was trimmed by 1 base and the J gene end by 3 bases; junction bases not matched to a gene: 4. There are 15 residues in the CDR3. CDR3 DNA: TGCGCCAGCAGCTTGTTTGGACAGGGGGACTACGAGCAGTACTTC. This sequence encodes CASSLFGQGDYEQYF. The variable domain in full, with the rest retrieved from reference TRBV5-1 and TRBJ2-7, is KAGVTQTPRYLIKTRGQQVTLSCSPISGHRSVSWYQQTPGQGLQFLFEYFSETQRNKGNFPGRFSGRQFSNSRSEMNVSTLELGDSALYLCASSLFGQGDYEQYFGPGTRLTVT.